One sample yielded the 6 T cell receptor beta chains listed below, sequenced in a study of cytomegalovirus exposure and HLA in healthy donors. PCR used 60 Vbeta primers and 13 Jbeta primers. Generated by immunoSEQ multiplex PCR, the TCRdb table keeps only in-frame clones and is missing some. The sample consists of 100,000 to 150,000 clones, over 8.5% of them appearing once. Sequenced material: PBMCs. The source of these receptors is a woman in her thirties or forties in good health and CMV-seropositive.

The chain couples TRBV5-1 to TRBJ2-5, with 12 bases matching TRBD2. V was clipped by 4 bases and J by 1 base; unmatched bases: 5. The CDR3 sequence is 16 residues long. Per germline, CDR1 SGHRS and CDR2 YFSETQ. This chain's CDR3 is CASSPGLAGSQETQYF. The CDR3 nucleotides read TGCGCCAGCAGCCCAGGACTAGCGGGGTCCCAAGAGACCCAGTACTTC.

This clone was counted a few times. The chain has TRBV5-1 and TRBJ1-3, with TRBD1 matching 7 bases. Germline trimming cut 5 bases from V and 4 bases from J; bases unmatched to any gene: 9. Germline loops: CDR1 SGHRS, CDR2 YFSETQ. CDR3 size: 15 residues. The CDR3 region has the DNA TGCGCCAGCAGTCCCGTAGGGGGCGACGGAAACACCATATATTTT. Translating gives CASSPVGGDGNTIYF.

V and J are TRBV4-2 and TRBJ1-4; 8 bases fit TRBD1. CDR1 is LGHNA, CDR2 YNFKEQ, per germline. The CDR3 covers 14 residues. V lost 5 bases and J lost 7; bases outside the gene matches: 6. The CDR3 sequence is CASSKGQGFEKLFF. DNA of the CDR3: TGTGCCAGCAGCAAAGGACAGGGCTTTGAAAAACTGTTTTTT.

The chain has TRBV5-8 and TRBJ2-3; TRBD2 is a possible D gene (6 bases). V shed 0 bases and J shed 2 bases, with 13 bases lying between them. Germline loops: CDR1 SGHTS, CDR2 YDEGEE. The CDR3 consists of 16 residues. CDR3 DNA: TGTGCCAGCAGCTTGGCCGGGAGTTGGTCCACAGATACGCAGTATTTT. It codes for CASSLAGSWSTDTQYF.

The chain carries TRBV28 and TRBJ2-7; 8 positions agree with TRBD1. V dropped 3 bases and J dropped 3; count of bases not matched to a gene: 7. CDR1 is MDHEN, CDR2 SYDVKM, per germline. This CDR3 is 15 amino acids long. The CDR3 here is CASSFGQGAYYEQYF. The CDR3 DNA reads TGTGCCAGCAGTTTTGGCCAGGGGGCTTACTACGAGCAGTACTTC.

A note on this clone: A read error may account for a junction end that differs from germline. The genes are TRBV7-2 and TRBJ1-2; TRBD1 matches 8 bases. This CDR3 has 16 residues. The germline gives CDR1 SGHTA, CDR2 FQGNSA. The CDR3, as DNA: TGTGCCGGCAGCCCGCGGACAGGGCCCTCCTTCTATGGCTACACCTTC. Its translation is CAGSPRTGPSFYGYTF.